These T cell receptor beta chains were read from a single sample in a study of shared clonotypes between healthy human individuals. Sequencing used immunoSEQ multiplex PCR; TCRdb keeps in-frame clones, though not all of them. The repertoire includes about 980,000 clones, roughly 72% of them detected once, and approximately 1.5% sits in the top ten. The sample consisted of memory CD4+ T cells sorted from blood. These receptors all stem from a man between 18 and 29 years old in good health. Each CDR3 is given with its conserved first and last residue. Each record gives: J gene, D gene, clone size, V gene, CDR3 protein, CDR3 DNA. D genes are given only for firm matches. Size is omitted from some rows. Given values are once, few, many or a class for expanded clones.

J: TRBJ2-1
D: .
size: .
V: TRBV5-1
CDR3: CASSLGAASSYNEQFF
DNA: TGCGCCAGCAGCTTGGGGGCTGCCAGCTCCTACAATGAGCAGTTCTTC

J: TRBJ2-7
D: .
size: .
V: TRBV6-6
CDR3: CASSYEAGAYEQYF
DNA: TGTGCCAGCAGTTACGAGGCAGGCGCCTACGAGCAGTACTTC

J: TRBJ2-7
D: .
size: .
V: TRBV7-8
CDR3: CASSLGSRVEDEQYF
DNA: TGTGCCAGCAGCTTAGGAAGCAGGGTGGAGGACGAGCAGTACTTC

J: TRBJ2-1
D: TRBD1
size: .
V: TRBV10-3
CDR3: CAISESTGAGEQFF
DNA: TGTGCCATCAGTGAGTCGACAGGGGCGGGTGAGCAGTTCTTC

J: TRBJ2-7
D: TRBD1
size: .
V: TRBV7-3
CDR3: CASSLRQGYEQYF
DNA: TGTGCCAGCAGCCTCAGACAGGGGTACGAGCAGTACTTC

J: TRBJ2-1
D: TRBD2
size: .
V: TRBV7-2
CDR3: CASSSHGTSGRAYNEQFF
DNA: TGTGCCAGCAGCTCCCACGGGACTAGCGGGAGGGCCTACAATGAGCAGTTCTTC

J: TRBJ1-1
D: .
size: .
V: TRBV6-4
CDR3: CASSEVDRTLMNTEAFF
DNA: TGTGCCAGCAGTGAAGTCGACAGGACGTTGATGAACACTGAAGCTTTCTTT

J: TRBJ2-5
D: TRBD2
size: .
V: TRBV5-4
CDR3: CASSPILAGGTQYF
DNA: TGTGCCAGCAGCCCGATACTAGCGGGAGGGACCCAGTACTTC

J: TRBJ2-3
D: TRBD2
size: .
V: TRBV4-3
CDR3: CASSQAAGGGTQYF
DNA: TGCGCCAGCAGCCAAGCGGCGGGAGGGGGTACGCAGTATTTT

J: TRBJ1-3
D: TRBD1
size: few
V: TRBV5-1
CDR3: CASSLLQGAGNTIYF
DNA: TGCGCCAGCAGCTTACTACAGGGGGCTGGAAACACCATATATTTT

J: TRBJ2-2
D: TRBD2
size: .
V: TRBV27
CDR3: CASSRGRGGPLNTGELFF
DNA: TGTGCCAGCAGTCGAGGGAGGGGCGGACCTCTTAACACCGGGGAGCTGTTTTTT

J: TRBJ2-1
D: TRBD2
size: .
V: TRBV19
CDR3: CASSRGLAGLMAYNEQFF
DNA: TGTGCCAGTAGTAGGGGACTAGCGGGTCTGATGGCCTACAATGAGCAGTTCTTC

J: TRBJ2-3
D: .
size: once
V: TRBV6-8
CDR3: CAPFEDNYVTDTQYF
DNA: TGTGCCCCGTTTGAGGACAATTACGTCACAGATACGCAGTATTTT

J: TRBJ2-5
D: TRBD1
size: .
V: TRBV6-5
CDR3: CASSYSDRVIETQYF
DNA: TGTGCCAGCAGTTACTCGGACAGGGTGATCGAGACCCAGTACTTC

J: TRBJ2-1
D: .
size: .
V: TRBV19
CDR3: CASSIPGAYNEQFF
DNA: TGTGCCAGTAGTATTCCGGGGGCCTACAATGAGCAGTTCTTC

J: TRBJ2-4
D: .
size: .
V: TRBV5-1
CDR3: CASSPQGNQAKNIQYF
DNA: TGCGCCAGCAGCCCGCAGGGGAATCAAGCCAAAAACATTCAGTACTTC

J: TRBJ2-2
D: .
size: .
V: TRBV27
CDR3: CASSLNRAVTGELFF
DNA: TGTGCCAGCAGTTTAAACAGGGCGGTCACCGGGGAGCTGTTTTTT

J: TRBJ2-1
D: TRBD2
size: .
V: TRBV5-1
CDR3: CASSPSGGVSYNEQFF
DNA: TGCGCCAGCAGCCCTAGCGGGGGAGTGTCCTACAATGAGCAGTTCTTC

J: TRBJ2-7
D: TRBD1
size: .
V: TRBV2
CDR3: CASSGAGQATYEQYF
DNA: TGTGCCAGCAGTGGAGCCGGACAGGCAACCTACGAGCAGTACTTC

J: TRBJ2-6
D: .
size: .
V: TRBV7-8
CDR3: CASISSSGANVLTF
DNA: TGTGCCAGCATCAGTTCCTCTGGGGCCAACGTCCTGACTTTC

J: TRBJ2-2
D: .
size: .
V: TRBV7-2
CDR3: CASSSRTTTVTGELFF
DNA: TGTGCCAGCAGCTCCCGGACTACGACAGTGACCGGGGAGCTGTTTTTT

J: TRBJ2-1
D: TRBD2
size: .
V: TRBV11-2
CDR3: CASSLREGSYNEQFF
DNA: TGTGCCAGCAGCTTGAGGGAGGGGTCCTACAATGAGCAGTTCTTC

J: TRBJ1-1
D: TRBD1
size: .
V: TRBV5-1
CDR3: CASSGQGSNTEAFF
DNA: TGCGCCAGCAGCGGACAGGGGTCGAACACTGAAGCTTTCTTT

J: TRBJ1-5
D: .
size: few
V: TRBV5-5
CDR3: CASSLPGRSNQPQHF
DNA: TGTGCCAGCAGCTTGCCAGGACGGAGCAATCAGCCCCAGCATTTT

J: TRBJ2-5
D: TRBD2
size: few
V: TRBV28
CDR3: CAILARNLGTQYF
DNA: TGTGCCATACTAGCGAGGAACTTAGGGACCCAGTACTTC

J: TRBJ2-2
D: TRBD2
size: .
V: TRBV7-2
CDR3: CASSLVAGDSTGELFF
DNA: TGTGCCAGCAGCTTAGTAGCGGGGGATTCGACCGGGGAGCTGTTTTTT

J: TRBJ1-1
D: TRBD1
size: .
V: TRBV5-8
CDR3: CASSFRGRTEAFF
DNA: TGTGCCAGCAGCTTCAGGGGGCGGACTGAAGCTTTCTTT

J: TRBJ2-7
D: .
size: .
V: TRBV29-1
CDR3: CSVELLSREQYF
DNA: TGCAGCGTTGAACTTCTTAGCCGCGAGCAGTACTTC

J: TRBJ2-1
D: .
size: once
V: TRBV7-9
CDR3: CASSLDAPDEQFF
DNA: TGTGCCAGCAGCTTAGATGCCCCGGATGAGCAGTTCTTC

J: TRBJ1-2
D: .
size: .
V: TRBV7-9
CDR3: CASSSGTTPLYGYTF
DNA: TGTGCCAGCAGCTCCGGGACAACCCCCCTCTATGGCTACACCTTC

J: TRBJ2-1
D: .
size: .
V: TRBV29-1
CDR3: CSVGQSYNEQFF
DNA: TGCAGCGTTGGACAGTCCTACAATGAGCAGTTCTTC

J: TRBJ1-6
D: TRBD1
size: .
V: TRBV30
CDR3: CAFPPRTGKNSPLHF
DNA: TGTGCCTTCCCCCCCCGGACAGGGAAAAATTCACCCCTCCACTTT

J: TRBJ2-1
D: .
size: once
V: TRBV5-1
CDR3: CASSSGNEQFF
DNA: TGCGCCAGCAGCTCGGGCAATGAGCAGTTCTTC

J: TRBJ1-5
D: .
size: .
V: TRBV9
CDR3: CASSVDGSHNQPQHF
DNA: TGTGCCAGCAGCGTAGATGGCAGCCACAATCAGCCCCAGCATTTT

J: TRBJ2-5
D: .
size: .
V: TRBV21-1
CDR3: CASSKLASRKQKETQYF
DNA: TGTGCCAGCAGCAAGCTAGCCTCGCGGAAACAGAAAGAGACCCAGTACTTC

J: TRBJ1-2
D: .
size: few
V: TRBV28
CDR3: CASTLERAYGYTF
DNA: TGTGCCAGCACCCTGGAAAGGGCATATGGCTACACCTTC

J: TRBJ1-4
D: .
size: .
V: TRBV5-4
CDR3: CASSLGGSGATNEKLFF
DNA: TGTGCCAGCAGCTTGGGGGGTTCAGGTGCAACTAATGAAAAACTGTTTTTT

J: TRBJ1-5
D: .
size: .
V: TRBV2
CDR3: CASNLLHQPQHF
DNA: TGTGCCAGCAACCTTTTACATCAGCCCCAGCATTTT

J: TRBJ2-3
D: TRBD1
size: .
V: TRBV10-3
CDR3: CALQGVSTDTQYF
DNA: TGTGCCTTGCAGGGGGTAAGCACAGATACGCAGTATTTT

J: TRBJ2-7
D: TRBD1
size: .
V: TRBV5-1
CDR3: CASSFDTGGYEQYF
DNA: TGCGCCAGCAGCTTCGACACAGGGGGCTACGAGCAGTACTTC

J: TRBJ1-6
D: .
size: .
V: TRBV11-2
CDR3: CASSFGPNSPLHF
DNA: TGTGCCAGCAGCTTCGGCCCGAATTCACCCCTCCACTTT

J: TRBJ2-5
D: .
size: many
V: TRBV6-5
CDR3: CASSWGTGSETQYF
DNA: TGTGCCAGCAGTTGGGGGACCGGGTCAGAGACCCAGTACTTC

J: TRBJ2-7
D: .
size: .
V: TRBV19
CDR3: CASSLDGMRSYEQYF
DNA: TGTGCCAGTAGCCTTGACGGCATGCGGTCCTACGAGCAGTACTTC

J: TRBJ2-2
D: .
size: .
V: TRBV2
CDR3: CASMSRGNTGELFF
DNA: TGTGCCAGCATGTCCAGGGGGAACACCGGGGAGCTGTTTTTT

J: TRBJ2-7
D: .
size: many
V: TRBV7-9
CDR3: CASSRDPSSYEQYF
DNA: TGTGCCAGCAGCCGGGACCCCAGCTCCTACGAGCAGTACTTC

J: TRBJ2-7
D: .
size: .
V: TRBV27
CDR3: CASSLSGQGGSEQYF
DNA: TGTGCCAGCAGTTTATCCGGCCAGGGGGGTAGCGAGCAGTACTTC

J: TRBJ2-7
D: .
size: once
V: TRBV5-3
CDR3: CARRKGQYF
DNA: TGTGCCAGAAGAAAAGGGCAGTACTTC